The next 4 T cell receptor beta chains were all read from a single sample in a study of shared clonotypes between healthy human individuals. This table comes from immunoSEQ multiplex PCR, and its TCRdb copy is limited to in-frame clones, with some not included. This sample carries 780,000 or so clones, 55% to 80% of them seen once, and the ten largest clones take roughly 1.8%. The source material was memory CD4+ T cells sorted from blood. The subset: CD45RA-negative fraction. These receptors originate from a woman aged 25 to 39 in good health.

A remark on this clone: This may come from a read error, since a much larger clone is one base off. The chain carries TRBV11-2 and TRBJ2-2; D is ambiguous. V was clipped by 3 bases and J by 1 base, with 3 bases between them. The CDR3 is made up of 13 amino acids. Looked up from germline, CDR1 is SGHAT and CDR2 is FQNNGV. The CDR3 DNA reads as TGTGCCAGCAGCTTCGGGAACACCGGGGAGCTGTTTTTT. Its protein is CASSFGNTGELFF.

The rearrangement joins TRBV27 to TRBJ2-7; 8 bases fit TRBD2. With 3 bases clipped from V and 2 bases from J, the junction kept 3 bases outside the gene matches. CDR1 is MNHEY and CDR2 is SMNVEV in the germline V gene (reference sequence). This CDR3 has 14 amino acids. The CDR3, as DNA: TGTGCCAGCAGTTTGCAGCGGGGGCCCTACGAGCAGTACTTC. Residues: CASSLQRGPYEQYF.

CDR3 nucleotides: TGTGCCAGCAGTTTTGGGTTCACCGGGGAGCTGTTTTTT. Translated: CASSFGFTGELFF. This chain joins TRBV11-3 and TRBJ2-2; unclear D gene. From germline, CDR1 is SGHNT and CDR2 YENEEA. The CDR3 is 13 amino acids. V was trimmed by 6 bases and J by 4 bases, leaving 9 bases between them.

The chain has TRBV5-6 and TRBJ2-7, with D possibly TRBD1 on 6 matching bases. Trimming removed 1 base from V and 3 bases from J, with 11 bases in between. This CDR3 has 14 residues. Germline V lookup: CDR1 SGHDT, CDR2 YYEEEE. The CDR3 sequence is CASSLSQGSYEQYF. CDR3 in DNA: TGTGCCAGCAGCTTGAGCCAGGGGAGCTACGAGCAGTACTTC. The full variable domain, completed using reference TRBV5-6 and TRBJ2-7, is DAGVTQSPTHLIKTRGQQVTLRCSPKSGHDTVSWYQQALGQGPQFIFQYYEEEERQRGNFPDRFSGHQFPNYSSELNVNALLLGDSALYLCASSLSQGSYEQYFGPGTRLTVT.